The 10 T cell receptor beta chains presented below share a single source sample, sequenced in a study of cytomegalovirus exposure and HLA in healthy donors. The primer mix had 60 Vbeta and 13 Jbeta primers. Here immunoSEQ multiplex PCR was the method, and the copy in TCRdb shows in-frame clones only, minus some. The data contain 80,000 to 130,000 clones, about 75% of them singletons. What was sequenced was PBMCs. These receptor sequences come from a woman aged 18-29 years in good health and CMV-seropositive.

This clone showed up just once. The genes are TRBV7-3 and TRBJ1-1, with TRBD1 matching 7 bases. The CDR3 is 16 residues long. The ends lost 1 base at V and 6 bases at J; junction bases unmatched: 11. Per the germline V gene, CDR1 is SGHTA and CDR2 is FQGTGA. CDR3 sequence reads: CASSLNGRRGLAEAFF. CDR3 nucleotide sequence: TGTGCCAGCAGCTTAAACGGGCGGAGGGGGCTCGCTGAAGCTTTCTTT.

This clone was observed a handful of times. V gene TRBV6-4 combines with J gene TRBJ2-1; a weak D match, TRBD2 (5 bases). This CDR3 contains 16 residues. CDR1 and CDR2 from the germline V gene are MRHNA and SNTAGT. The V end was cut by 1 base, the J end by 1 base, with 11 bases between. The CDR3 bases are TGTGCCAGCAGTGACTTGAGCGGCACATCCTACAATGAGCAGTTCTTC. Translation gives CASSDLSGTSYNEQFF.

The rearrangement uses TRBV19 and TRBJ2-1; D possibly corresponds to TRBD2 (6 bases). The length of the CDR3 is 16 residues. The V end was cut by 0 bases, the J end by 12 bases, with 21 bases between. Germline V gives CDR1 LNHDA, CDR2 SQIVND (reference sequence). CDR3 DNA: TGTGCCAGTAGTATAGACGACGGGACTTTTGGGATACGGCAGTTCTTC. Its protein product is CASSIDDGTFGIRQFF.

The chain recombines TRBV14 with TRBJ2-7, with 8 bases fitting TRBD1. The CDR3 is made up of 18 amino acids. Per the germline V gene, CDR1 is SGHDN and CDR2 is FVKESK. J lost 0 bases, V lost 3 bases, and 13 bases had no gene match. CDR3 in amino acids: CASSHNWTGPFSSYEQYF. The CDR3 DNA reads as TGTGCCAGCAGCCACAATTGGACAGGGCCTTTTAGCTCCTACGAGCAGTACTTC.

This chain uses TRBV5-1 with TRBJ2-1; 10 bases fit TRBD1. The CDR3 length is 15 residues. V was pared by 0 bases and J by 8 bases, with 5 bases of the junction left unmatched. Germline values: CDR1 SGHRS, CDR2 YFSETQ. CDR3 DNA: TGCGCCAGCAGCTTGGCCGGGACAGGGGAGGATGAGCAGTTCTTC. Protein product: CASSLAGTGEDEQFF.

The chain has TRBV5-1 and TRBJ1-4; D is possibly TRBD1 (5 bases). The V and J ends lost 0 bases and 3 bases respectively, with 6 bases between them. The CDR3 runs to 14 residues. Germline CDR1 is SGHRS and CDR2 is YFSETQ. The CDR3 here is CASSLGGANEKLFF. In DNA form, the CDR3 reads TGCGCCAGCAGCTTGGGGGGGGCTAATGAAAAACTGTTTTTT. The full variable domain, in which reference TRBV5-1 and TRBJ1-4 provide the parts outside the CDR3, is KAGVTQTPRYLIKTRGQQVTLSCSPISGHRSVSWYQQTPGQGLQFLFEYFSETQRNKGNFPGRFSGRQFSNSRSEMNVSTLELGDSALYLCASSLGGANEKLFFGSGTQLSVL.

With respect to this clone: Other nucleotide sequences in the sample specify the same CDR3. The V call is TRBV5-1, the J call TRBJ1-1, with 8 bases fitting TRBD1. CDR1 and CDR2 (germline): SGHRS, YFSETQ. The V and J ends lost 4 bases and 5 bases, in that order; junction bases with no gene match: 7. CDR3 length equals 14 residues. The CDR3 loop is CASSPGQGATEAFF. In nucleotides, the CDR3 is TGCGCCAGCAGCCCCGGACAGGGTGCGACTGAAGCTTTCTTT.

To note about this clone: This sample also contains other DNA sequences that code for the same CDR3. The J gene is TRBJ2-5, the V gene TRBV5-1; 11 bases agree with TRBD2. Trimming cost V 3 bases and J 2 bases; bases outside gene matches: 3. In germline, CDR1 is SGHRS, CDR2 YFSETQ. This CDR3 region has 15 residues. The CDR3 DNA sequence: TGCGCCAGCAGCTCCGGGACTAGCGGACAAGAGACCCAGTACTTC. This translates into CASSSGTSGQETQYF.

This clone was detected only once. The genes are TRBV6-6 and TRBJ2-2; D is unresolved. Germline V gene sequence: CDR1 MNHNY, CDR2 SVGAGI (reference sequence). The V end lost 6 bases, the J end lost 2 bases, and 4 bases lay between the germline ends. CDR3 length equals 12 residues. CDR3 DNA: TGTGCCAGCAGACACAACACCGGGGAGCTGTTTTTT. Protein sequence: CASRHNTGELFF.

The V and J genes are TRBV9 and TRBJ1-3; a weak D match, TRBD1 (5 bases). Trimming stripped 0 bases from V and 2 bases from J, with 12 bases between. The V gene's germline CDR1 is SGDLS and CDR2 YYNGEE. This CDR3 has 16 amino acids. In DNA form, the CDR3 reads TGTGCCAGCAGCGTAGTAGGGGATTTTGCTGGAAACACCATATATTTT. It yields the protein CASSVVGDFAGNTIYF.